This TCR beta chain was observed in a study of blood T cell repertoires in COVID-19. Study context: From T cells, B-cell-depleted T cells, or PBMCs came the material, which was cDNA or gDNA.

CDR1 and CDR2 from the germline V gene are SNHLY and FYNNEI. The CDR3 is 15 residues long. Trimming took 4 bases from V and 6 from J, leaving 17 bases between them. In the authors' methods: The authors estimated nucleated cell counts from reference gene primer amplification. Measured with immunoSEQ multiplex PCR; TCRdb has only the in-frame clones, and not every one. The D gene and trimming were derived from the DNA, and the V and J assignments and clone size from that table. Seen here are 150,000 to 200,000 clones, roughly nine tenths observed once, and the top ten hold 7% to 8%. This clone appeared a few times.

This receptor was identified in a woman of 80 years or more in a cohort sampled during active or convalescent COVID-19. The chain is built from TRBV2 and TRBJ2-3; the D gene is possibly TRBD1 (5 bases). Sequencing was done on a sample of peripheral blood. The chain's CDR3 is CASSVGRAGLDTQYF. CDR3 coding DNA: TGTGCCAGCAGTGTCGGCAGGGCCGGGCTGGATACGCAGTATTTT.